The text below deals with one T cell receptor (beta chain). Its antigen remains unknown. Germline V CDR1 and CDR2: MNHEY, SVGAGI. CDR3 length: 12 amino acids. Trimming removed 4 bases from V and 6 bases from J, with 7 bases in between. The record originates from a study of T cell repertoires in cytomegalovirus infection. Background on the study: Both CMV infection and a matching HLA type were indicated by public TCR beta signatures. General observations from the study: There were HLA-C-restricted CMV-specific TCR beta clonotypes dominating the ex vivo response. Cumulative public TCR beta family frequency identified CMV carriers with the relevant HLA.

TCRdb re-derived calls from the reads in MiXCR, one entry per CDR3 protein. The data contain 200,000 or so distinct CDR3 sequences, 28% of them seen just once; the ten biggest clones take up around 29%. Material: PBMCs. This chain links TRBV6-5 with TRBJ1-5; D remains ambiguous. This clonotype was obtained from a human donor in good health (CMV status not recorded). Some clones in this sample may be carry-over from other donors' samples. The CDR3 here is CASSSPSQPQHF. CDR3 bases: TGTGCCAGCAGTTCCCCTAGTCAGCCCCAGCATTTT.